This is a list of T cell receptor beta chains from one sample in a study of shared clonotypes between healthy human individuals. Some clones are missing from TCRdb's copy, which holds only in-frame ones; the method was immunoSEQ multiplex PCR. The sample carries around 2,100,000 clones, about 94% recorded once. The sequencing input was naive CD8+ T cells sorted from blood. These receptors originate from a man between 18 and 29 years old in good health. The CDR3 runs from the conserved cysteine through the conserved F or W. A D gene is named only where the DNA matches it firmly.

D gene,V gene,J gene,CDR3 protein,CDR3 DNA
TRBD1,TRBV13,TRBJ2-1,CASSGRDRVYNEQFF,TGTGCCAGCAGCGGCCGGGACAGGGTCTACAATGAGCAGTTCTTC
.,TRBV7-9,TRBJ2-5,CASSLAKGAGRETQYF,TGTGCCAGCAGCTTAGCGAAAGGAGCAGGACGAGAGACCCAGTACTTC
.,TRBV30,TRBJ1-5,CAWSETDYSNQPQHF,TGTGCCTGGAGCGAGACAGACTATAGCAATCAGCCCCAGCATTTT
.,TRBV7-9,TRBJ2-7,CASSPPLGGLKQYF,TGTGCCAGCAGCCCACCGCTGGGGGGACTGAAGCAGTACTTC
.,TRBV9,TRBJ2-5,CASSVNRDRDGEETQYF,TGTGCCAGCAGCGTAAACCGCGATAGAGATGGAGAAGAGACCCAGTACTTC
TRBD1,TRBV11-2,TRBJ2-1,CASSQPRANRGRDEQFF,TGTGCCAGCAGCCAACCGAGGGCTAACAGGGGGCGGGATGAGCAGTTCTTC
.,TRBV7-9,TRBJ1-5,CASSENTRVSQHF,TGTGCCAGCAGCGAAAATACCAGGGTTTCCCAGCATTTT
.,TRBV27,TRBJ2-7,CASSSRGFEQYF,TGTGCCAGCAGTTCCAGGGGTTTCGAGCAGTACTTC
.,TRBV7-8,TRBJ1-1,CASSLARAVGGMTEAFF,TGTGCCAGCAGCTTGGCCAGGGCGGTCGGGGGTATGACTGAAGCTTTCTTT
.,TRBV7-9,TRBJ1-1,CASSRTNTEAFF,TGTGCCAGCAGCCGGACGAACACTGAAGCTTTCTTT
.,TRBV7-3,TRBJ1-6,CASSLLSRAYNSPLHF,TGTGCCAGCAGCTTGCTAAGCAGGGCCTATAATTCACCCCTCCACTTT
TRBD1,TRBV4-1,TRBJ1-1,CASSQEGSGGGPEAFF,TGCGCCAGCAGCCAAGAGGGCTCAGGGGGCGGGCCTGAAGCTTTCTTT